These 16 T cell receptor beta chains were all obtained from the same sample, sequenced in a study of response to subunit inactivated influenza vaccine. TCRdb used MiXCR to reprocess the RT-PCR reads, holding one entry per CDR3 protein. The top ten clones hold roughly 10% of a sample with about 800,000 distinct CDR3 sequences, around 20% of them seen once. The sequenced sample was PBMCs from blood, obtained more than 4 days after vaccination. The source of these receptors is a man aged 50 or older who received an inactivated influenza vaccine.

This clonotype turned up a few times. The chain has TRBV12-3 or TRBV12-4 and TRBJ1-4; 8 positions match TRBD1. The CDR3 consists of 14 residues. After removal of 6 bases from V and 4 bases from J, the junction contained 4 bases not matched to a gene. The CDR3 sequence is CASSRTGNNEKLFF. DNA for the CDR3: TGTGCCAGCAGCAGGACAGGGAATAATGAAAAACTGTTTTTT.

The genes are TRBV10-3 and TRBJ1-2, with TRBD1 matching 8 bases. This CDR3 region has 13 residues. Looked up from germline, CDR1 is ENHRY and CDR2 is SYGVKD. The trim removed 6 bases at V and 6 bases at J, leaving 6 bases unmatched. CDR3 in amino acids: CAISRQGNNGYTF. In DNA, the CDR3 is TGTGCCATCAGCCGACAGGGGAACAATGGCTACACCTTC.

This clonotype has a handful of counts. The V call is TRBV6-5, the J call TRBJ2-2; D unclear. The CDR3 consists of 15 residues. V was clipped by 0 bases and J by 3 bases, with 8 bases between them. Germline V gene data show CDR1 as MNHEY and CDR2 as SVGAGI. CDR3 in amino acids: CASSYSVSYTGELFF. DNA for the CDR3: TGTGCCAGCAGTTACTCGGTCAGCTACACCGGGGAGCTGTTTTTT.

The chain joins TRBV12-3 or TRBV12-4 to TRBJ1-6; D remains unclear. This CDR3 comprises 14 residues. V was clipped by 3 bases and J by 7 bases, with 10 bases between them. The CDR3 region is CASSFNSMNSPLHF. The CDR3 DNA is TGTGCCAGCAGTTTTAACAGTATGAATTCACCCCTCCACTTT.

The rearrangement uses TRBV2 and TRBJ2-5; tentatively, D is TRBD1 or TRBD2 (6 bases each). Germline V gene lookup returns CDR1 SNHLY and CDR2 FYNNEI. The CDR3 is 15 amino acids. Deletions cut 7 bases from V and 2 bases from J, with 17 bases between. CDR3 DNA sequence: TGTGCCAGCAACTACCCCCGGGGGCGACAAGAGACCCAGTACTTC. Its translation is CASNYPRGRQETQYF.

The chain's CDR3 is CASSLDEKGRTEAFF. For the CDR3, the DNA is TGTGCCAGCAGCCTTGACGAGAAGGGGAGGACTGAAGCTTTCTTT. The J gene is TRBJ1-1, the V gene TRBV3-1, with TRBD1 as a possible D gene (5 bases). The germline gives CDR1 LGHDT, CDR2 YNNKEL (reference sequence). The V end lost 4 bases, the J end lost 5 bases, and 17 bases lay between the germline ends. The CDR3 runs 15 residues.

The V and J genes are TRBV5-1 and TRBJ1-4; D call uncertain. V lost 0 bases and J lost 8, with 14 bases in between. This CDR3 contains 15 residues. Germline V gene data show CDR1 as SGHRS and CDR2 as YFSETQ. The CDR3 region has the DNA TGCGCCAGCAGCTTGGGCGGCTCTGGAGGGGAAAAACTGTTTTTT. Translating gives CASSLGGSGGEKLFF.

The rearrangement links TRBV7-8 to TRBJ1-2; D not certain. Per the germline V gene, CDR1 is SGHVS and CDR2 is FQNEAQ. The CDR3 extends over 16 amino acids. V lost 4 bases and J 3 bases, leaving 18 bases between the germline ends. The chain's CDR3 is CASSSRKVGIDYGYTF. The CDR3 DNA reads TGTGCCAGCAGCTCCAGGAAGGTTGGAATAGACTATGGCTACACCTTC.

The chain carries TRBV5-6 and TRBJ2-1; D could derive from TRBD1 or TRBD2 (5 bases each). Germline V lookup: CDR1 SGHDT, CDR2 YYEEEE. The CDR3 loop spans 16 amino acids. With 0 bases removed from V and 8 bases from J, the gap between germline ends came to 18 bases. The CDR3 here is CASSLDVGEIRYEQFF. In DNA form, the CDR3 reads TGTGCCAGCAGCTTGGACGTGGGGGAGATTAGGTATGAGCAGTTCTTC.

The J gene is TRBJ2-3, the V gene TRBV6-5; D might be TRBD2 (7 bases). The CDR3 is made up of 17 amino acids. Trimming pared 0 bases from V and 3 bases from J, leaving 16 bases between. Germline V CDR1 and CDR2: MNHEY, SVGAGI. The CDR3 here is CASSYSTRGGRTDTQYF. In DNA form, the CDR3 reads TGTGCCAGCAGTTACTCGACTAGGGGGGGCCGAACAGATACGCAGTATTTT.

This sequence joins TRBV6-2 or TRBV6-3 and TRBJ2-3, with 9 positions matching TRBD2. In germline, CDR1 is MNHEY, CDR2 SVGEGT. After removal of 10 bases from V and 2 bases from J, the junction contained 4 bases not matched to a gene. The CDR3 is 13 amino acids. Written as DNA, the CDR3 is TGTGCCACCCGGACTAGCGACACAGATACGCAGTATTTT. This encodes CATRTSDTDTQYF.

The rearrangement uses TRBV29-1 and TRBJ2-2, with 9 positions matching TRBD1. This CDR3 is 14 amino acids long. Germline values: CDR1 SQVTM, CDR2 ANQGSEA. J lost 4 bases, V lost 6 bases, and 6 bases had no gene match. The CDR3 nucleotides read TGCAGCGTGGGGGACAGGGAGCGCACCGGGGAGCTGTTTTTT. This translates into CSVGDRERTGELFF.

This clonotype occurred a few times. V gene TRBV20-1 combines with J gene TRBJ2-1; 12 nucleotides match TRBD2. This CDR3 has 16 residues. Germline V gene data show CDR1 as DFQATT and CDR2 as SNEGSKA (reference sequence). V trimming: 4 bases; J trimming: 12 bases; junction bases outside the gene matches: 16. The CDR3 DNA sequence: TGCAGTGCTATCCCTTCTAGCGGGGGGGCAAGTAGGGTGCAGTTCTTC. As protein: CSAIPSSGGASRVQFF.

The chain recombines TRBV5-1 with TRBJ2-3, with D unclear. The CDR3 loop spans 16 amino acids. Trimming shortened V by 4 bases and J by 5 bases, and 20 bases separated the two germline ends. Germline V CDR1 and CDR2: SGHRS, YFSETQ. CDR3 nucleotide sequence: TGCGCCAGCAGCCCCCCCATAGGTGGGCCCGGAGATACGCAGTATTTT. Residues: CASSPPIGGPGDTQYF.

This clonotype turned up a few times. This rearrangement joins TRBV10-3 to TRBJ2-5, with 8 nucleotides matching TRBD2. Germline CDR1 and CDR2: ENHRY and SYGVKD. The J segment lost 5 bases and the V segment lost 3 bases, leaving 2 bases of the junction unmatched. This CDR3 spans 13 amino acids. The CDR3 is CAISDWTSETQYF. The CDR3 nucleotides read TGTGCCATCAGTGATTGGACTAGCGAGACCCAGTACTTC.

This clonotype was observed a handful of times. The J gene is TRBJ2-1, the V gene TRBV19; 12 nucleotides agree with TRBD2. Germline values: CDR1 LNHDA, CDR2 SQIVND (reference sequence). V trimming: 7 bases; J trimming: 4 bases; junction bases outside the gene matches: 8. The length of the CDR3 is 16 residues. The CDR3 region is CASTRLAGAMYNEQFF. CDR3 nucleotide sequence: TGTGCCAGTACCAGACTAGCGGGAGCGATGTACAATGAGCAGTTCTTC.